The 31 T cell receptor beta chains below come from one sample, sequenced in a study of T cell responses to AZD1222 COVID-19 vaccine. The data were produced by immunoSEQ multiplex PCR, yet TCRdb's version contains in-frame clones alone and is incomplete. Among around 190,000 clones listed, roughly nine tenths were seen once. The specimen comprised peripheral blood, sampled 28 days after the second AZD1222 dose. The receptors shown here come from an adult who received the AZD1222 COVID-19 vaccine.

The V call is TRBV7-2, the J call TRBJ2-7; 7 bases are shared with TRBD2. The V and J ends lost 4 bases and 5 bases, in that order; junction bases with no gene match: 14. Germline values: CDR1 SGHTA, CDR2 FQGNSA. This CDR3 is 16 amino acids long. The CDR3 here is CASSSQGGGNRNEQYF. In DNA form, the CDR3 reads TGTGCCAGCAGCTCCCAGGGCGGGGGAAATCGGAACGAGCAGTACTTC.

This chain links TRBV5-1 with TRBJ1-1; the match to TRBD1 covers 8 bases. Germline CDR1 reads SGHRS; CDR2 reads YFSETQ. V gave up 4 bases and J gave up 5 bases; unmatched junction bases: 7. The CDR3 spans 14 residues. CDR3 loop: CASSNRTGRTEAFF. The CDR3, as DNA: TGCGCCAGCAGCAATCGGACAGGGCGAACTGAAGCTTTCTTT.

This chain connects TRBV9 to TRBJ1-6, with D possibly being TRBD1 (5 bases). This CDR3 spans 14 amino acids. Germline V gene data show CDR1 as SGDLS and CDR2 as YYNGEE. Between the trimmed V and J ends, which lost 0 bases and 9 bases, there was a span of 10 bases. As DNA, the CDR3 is TGTGCCAGCAGCGTAGCGAGGAGGGGTTCACCCCTCCACTTT. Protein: CASSVARRGSPLHF.

The CDR3, as DNA: TGTGCCAGCAGACCCCCAGGGAGCTCCTATAATTCACCCCTCCACTTT. It is translated as CASRPPGSSYNSPLHF. The chain employs TRBV19 and TRBJ1-6; the D gene is possibly TRBD1 (5 bases). Trimming took 9 bases from V and 0 from J, leaving 15 bases between them. The CDR3 is made up of 16 amino acids. CDR1 is LNHDA, CDR2 SQIVND, per germline (reference sequence).

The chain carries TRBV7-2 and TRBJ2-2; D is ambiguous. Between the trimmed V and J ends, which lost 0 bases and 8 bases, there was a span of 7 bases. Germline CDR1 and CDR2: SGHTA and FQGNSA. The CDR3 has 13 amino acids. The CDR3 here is CASSLAAVGELFF. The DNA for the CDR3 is TGTGCCAGCAGCTTAGCGGCGGTGGGGGAGCTGTTTTTT.

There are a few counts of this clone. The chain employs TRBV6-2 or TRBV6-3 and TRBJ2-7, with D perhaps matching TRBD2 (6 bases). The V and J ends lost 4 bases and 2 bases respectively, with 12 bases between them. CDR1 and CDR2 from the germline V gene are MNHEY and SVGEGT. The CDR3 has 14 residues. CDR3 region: CASSSGLSPYEQYF. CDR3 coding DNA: TGTGCCAGCAGTTCCGGACTATCTCCCTACGAGCAGTACTTC.

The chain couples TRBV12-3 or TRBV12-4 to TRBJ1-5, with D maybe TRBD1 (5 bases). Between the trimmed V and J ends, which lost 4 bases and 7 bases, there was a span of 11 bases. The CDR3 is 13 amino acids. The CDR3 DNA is TGTGCCAGCAGTTCGGGGGGGGTACAGCCCCAGCATTTT. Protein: CASSSGGVQPQHF.

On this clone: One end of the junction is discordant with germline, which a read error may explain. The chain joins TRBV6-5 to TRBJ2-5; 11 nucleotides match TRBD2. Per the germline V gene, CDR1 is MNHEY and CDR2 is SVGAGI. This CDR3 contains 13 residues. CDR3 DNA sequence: TGTGCCAGCAGTTCCCGACTAGCGGGAACTTCGCACTTC. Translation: CASSSRLAGTSHF.

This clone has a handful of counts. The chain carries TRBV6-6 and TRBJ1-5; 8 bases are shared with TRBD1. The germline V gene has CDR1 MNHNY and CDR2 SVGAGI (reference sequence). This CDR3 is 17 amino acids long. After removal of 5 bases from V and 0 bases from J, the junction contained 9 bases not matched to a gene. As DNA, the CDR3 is TGTGCCAGCAGTCCTGACAGGGGTGATTATAGCAATCAGCCCCAGCATTTT. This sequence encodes CASSPDRGDYSNQPQHF.

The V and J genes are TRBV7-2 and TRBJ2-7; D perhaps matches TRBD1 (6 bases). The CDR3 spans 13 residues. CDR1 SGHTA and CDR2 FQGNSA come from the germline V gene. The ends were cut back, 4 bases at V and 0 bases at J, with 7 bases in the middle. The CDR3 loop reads CASSWGPSYEQYF. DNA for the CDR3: TGTGCCAGCAGCTGGGGGCCCTCCTACGAGCAGTACTTC.

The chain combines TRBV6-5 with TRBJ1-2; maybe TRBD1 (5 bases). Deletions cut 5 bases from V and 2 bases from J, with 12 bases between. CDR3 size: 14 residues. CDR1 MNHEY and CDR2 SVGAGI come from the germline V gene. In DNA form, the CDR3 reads TGTGCCAGCAGTCGTACCGGGGCCAACTATGGCTACACCTTC. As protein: CASSRTGANYGYTF.

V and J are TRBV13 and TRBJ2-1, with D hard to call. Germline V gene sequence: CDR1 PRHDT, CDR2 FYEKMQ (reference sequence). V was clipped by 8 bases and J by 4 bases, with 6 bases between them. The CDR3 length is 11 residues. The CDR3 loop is CASGEYNEQFF. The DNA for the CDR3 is TGTGCCAGCGGGGAATACAATGAGCAGTTCTTC.

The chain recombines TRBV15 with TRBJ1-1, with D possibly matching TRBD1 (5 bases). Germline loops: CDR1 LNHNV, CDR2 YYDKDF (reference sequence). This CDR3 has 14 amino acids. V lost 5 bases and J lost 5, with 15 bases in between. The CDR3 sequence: CATSVKRGGTEAFF. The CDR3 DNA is TGTGCCACCAGCGTGAAAAGGGGTGGGACTGAAGCTTTCTTT.

The chain's CDR3 is CASERSLNTGELFF. CDR3 sequence (DNA): TGTGCCAGCGAGAGGAGTTTGAACACCGGGGAGCTGTTTTTT. J is TRBJ2-2 and V is TRBV3-1 (or the pseudogene TRBV3-2); D gene uncertain. V gave up 8 bases and J gave up 1 base, with 11 bases separating them. CDR1 and CDR2 (germline): LGHDT, YNNKEL (reference sequence). CDR3 length: 14 amino acids.

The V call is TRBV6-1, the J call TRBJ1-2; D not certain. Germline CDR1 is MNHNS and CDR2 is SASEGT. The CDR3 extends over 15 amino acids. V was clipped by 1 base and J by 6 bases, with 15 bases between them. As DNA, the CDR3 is TGTGCCAGCAGTGAAGTAGGTGAACCCCGAGATGGCTACACCTTC. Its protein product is CASSEVGEPRDGYTF.

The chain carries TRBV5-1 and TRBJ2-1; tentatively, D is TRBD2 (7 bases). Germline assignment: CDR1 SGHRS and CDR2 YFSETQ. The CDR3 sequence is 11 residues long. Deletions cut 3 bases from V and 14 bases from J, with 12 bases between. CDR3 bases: TGCGCCAGCAGCTCCGGGGGGCGGAAGTTCTTC. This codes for CASSSGGRKFF.

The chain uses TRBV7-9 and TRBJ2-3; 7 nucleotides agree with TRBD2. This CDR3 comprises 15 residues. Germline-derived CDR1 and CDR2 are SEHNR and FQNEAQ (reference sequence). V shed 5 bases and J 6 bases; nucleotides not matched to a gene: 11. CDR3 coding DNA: TGTGCCAGCAGCCCCTGGACTAGTCTGGTGGATACGCAGTATTTT. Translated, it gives CASSPWTSLVDTQYF.

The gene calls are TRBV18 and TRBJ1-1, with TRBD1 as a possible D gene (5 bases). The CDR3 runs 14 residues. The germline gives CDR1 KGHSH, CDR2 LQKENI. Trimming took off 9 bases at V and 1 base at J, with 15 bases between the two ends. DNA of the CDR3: TGTGCCAGTCTCTCACAGGTCCCGAACACTGAAGCTTTCTTT. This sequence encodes CASLSQVPNTEAFF.

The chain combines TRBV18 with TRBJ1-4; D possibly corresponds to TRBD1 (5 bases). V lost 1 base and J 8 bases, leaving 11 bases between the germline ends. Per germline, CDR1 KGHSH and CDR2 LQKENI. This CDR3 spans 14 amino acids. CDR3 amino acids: CASSPQGRNEKLFF. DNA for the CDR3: TGTGCCAGCTCACCACAGGGGAGGAACGAAAAACTGTTTTTT.

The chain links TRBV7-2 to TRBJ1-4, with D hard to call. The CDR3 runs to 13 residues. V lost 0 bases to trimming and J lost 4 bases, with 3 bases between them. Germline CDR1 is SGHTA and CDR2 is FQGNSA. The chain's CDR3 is CASSLAGNEKLFF. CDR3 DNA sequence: TGTGCCAGCAGCTTAGCGGGTAATGAAAAACTGTTTTTT.

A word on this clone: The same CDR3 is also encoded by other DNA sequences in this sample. The CDR3 sequence is CASSPGGSTDTQYF. CDR3 sequence (DNA): TGTGCCAGCTCACCAGGGGGTAGCACAGATACGCAGTATTTT. The chain joins TRBV18 to TRBJ2-3; D may match TRBD1 or TRBD2 (5 bases each). V was cut by 2 bases and J by 0 bases, with 6 bases left in between. The CDR3 sequence is 14 residues long. Germline CDR1 is KGHSH and CDR2 is LQKENI.

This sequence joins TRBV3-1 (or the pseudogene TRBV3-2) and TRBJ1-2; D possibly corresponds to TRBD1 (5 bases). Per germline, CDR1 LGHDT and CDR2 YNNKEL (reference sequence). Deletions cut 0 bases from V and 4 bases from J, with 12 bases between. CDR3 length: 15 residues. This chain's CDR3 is CASSQEVGASYGYTF. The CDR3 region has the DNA TGTGCCAGCAGCCAAGAGGTTGGGGCGTCCTATGGCTACACCTTC.

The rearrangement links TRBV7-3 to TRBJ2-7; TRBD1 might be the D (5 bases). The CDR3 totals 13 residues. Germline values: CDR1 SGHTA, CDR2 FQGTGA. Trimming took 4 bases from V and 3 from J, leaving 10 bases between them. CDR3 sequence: CASSSSRGYEQYF. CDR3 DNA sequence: TGTGCCAGCAGCTCCTCTAGGGGCTACGAGCAGTACTTC.

The CDR3 DNA reads TGTGCCAGCAGCGCGGAAACAGGGGCCTACGAGCAGTACTTC. It yields the protein CASSAETGAYEQYF. The chain couples TRBV7-9 to TRBJ2-7; TRBD1 matches 7 bases. In germline, CDR1 is SEHNR, CDR2 FQNEAQ (reference sequence). This CDR3 region has 14 residues. V shed 5 bases and J 2 bases; nucleotides not matched to a gene: 6.

The CDR3 spells CASRTLSYRGEKLFF. CDR3 DNA: TGCGCCAGCAGGACCCTTTCTTACAGGGGTGAAAAACTGTTTTTT. The chain is built from TRBV10-1 and TRBJ1-4; 7 bases line up with TRBD1. The CDR3 runs 15 residues. V dropped 6 bases and J dropped 7; count of bases not matched to a gene: 11. Germline CDR1 and CDR2: WNHNN and SYGVQD (reference sequence).

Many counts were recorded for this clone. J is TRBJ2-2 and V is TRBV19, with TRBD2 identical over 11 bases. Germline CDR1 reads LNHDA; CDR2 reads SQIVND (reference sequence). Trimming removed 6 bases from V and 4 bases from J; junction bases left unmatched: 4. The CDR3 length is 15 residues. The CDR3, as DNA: TGTGCCAGTAGGGCGACTAGCGGGGCCACCGGGGAGCTGTTTTTT. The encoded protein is CASRATSGATGELFF. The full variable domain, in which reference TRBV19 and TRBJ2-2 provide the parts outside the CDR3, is DGGITQSPKYLFRKEGQNVTLSCEQNLNHDAMYWYRQDPGQGLRLIYYSQIVNDFQKGDIAEGYSVSREKKESFPLTVTSAQKNPTAFYLCASRATSGATGELFFGEGSRLTVL.

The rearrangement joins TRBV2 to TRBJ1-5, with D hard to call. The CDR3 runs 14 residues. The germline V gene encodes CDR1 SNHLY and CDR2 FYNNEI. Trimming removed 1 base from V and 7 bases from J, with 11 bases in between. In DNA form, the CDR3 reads TGTGCCAGCAGTGAAGGCCACCCCCGGCAGCCCCAGCATTTT. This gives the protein CASSEGHPRQPQHF.

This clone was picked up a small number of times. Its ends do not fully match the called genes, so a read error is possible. DNA of the CDR3: TGTGCTAGCAGCTTGGGACTCGACCCAGGCGGGGAGCTGTTTTTT. It yields the protein CASSLGLDPGGELFF. This chain connects TRBV7-7 to TRBJ2-2, with D possibly TRBD2 on 6 matching bases. The CDR3 spans 15 residues. Germline values: CDR1 SSHAT, CDR2 FNYEAQ (reference sequence).

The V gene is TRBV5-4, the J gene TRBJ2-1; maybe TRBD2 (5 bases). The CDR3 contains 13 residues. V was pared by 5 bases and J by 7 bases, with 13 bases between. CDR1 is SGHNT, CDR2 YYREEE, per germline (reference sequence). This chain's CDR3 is CASSWARGNEQFF. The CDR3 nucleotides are TGTGCCAGCAGTTGGGCACGGGGTAATGAGCAGTTCTTC.

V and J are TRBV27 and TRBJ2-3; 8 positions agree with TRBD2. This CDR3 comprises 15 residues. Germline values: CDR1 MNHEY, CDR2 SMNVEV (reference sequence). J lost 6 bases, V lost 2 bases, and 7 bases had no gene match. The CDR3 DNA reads TGTGCCAGCAGTTTAACGGGAGGGCCTTTGGATACGCAGTATTTT. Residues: CASSLTGGPLDTQYF.

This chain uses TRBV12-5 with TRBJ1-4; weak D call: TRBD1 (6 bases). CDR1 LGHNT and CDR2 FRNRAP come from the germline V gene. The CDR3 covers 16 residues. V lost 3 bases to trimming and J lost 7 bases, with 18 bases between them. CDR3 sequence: CASGFVAGRGGEKLFF. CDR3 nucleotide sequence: TGTGCTAGTGGTTTTGTCGCCGGCAGGGGTGGTGAAAAACTGTTTTTT.